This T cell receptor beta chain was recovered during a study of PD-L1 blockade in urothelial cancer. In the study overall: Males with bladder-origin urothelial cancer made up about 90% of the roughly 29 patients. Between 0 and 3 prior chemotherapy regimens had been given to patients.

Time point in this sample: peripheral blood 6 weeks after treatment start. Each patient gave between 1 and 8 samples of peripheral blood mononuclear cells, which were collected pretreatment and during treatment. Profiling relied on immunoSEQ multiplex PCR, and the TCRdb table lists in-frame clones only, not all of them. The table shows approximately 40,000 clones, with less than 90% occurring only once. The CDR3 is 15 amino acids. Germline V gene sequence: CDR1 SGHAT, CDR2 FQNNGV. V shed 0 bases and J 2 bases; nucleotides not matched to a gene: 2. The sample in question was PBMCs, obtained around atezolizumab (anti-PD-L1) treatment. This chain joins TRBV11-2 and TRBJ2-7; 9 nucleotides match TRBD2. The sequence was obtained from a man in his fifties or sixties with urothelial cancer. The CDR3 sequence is CASSLEGGGAYEQYF. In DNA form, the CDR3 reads TGTGCCAGCAGCTTAGAGGGCGGGGGGGCCTACGAGCAGTACTTC. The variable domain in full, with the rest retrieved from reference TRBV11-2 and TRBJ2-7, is EAGVAQSPRYKIIEKRQSVAFWCNPISGHATLYWYQQILGQGPKLLIQFQNNGVVDDSQLPKDRFSAERLKGVDSTLKIQPAKLEDSAVYLCASSLEGGGAYEQYFGPGTRLTVT.